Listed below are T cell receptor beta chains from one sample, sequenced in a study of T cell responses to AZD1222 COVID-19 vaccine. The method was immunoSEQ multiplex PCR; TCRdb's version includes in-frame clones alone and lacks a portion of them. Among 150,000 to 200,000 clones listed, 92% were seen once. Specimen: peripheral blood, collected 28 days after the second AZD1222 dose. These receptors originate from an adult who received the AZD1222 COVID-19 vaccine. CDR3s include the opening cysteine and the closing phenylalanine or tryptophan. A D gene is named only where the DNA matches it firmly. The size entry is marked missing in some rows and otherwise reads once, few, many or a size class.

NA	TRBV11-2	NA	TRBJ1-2	CASSPRGWSGGYTF	TGTGCCAGCAGCCCTCGGGGATGGTCTGGTGGCTACACCTTC
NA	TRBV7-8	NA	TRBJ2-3	CASSAVARGRTDTQYF	TGTGCCAGCAGCGCGGTGGCCCGGGGGAGAACAGATACGCAGTATTTT
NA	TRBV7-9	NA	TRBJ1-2	CASSFRKAAFTYGYTF	TGTGCCAGCAGCTTCCGAAAGGCGGCATTCACCTATGGCTACACCTTC
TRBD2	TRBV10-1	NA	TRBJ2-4	CAGGGLLAKNIQYF	TGCGCCGGGGGGGGACTCCTAGCCAAAAACATTCAGTACTTC
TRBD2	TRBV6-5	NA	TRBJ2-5	CASSSSDPGGETQYF	TGTGCCAGCAGTTCCTCGGACCCGGGGGGAGAGACCCAGTACTTC
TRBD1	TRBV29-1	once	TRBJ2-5	CSQQGQGKTQYF	TGCAGCCAACAAGGACAGGGAAAGACCCAGTACTTC
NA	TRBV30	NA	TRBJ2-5	CAWSVMETQYF	TGTGCCTGGAGTGTGATGGAGACCCAGTACTTC
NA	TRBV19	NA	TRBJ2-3	CASSIGGSFTDTQYF	TGTGCCAGTAGTATAGGCGGCAGCTTCACAGATACGCAGTATTTT
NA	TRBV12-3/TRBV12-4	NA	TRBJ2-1	CASSLVLEQFF	TGTGCCAGCAGTTTAGTCCTAGAGCAGTTCTTC
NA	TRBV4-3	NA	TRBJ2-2	CASSQDRAANTGELFF	TGCGCCAGCAGCCAAGACAGGGCCGCGAACACCGGGGAGCTGTTTTTT
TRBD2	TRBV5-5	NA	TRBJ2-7	CASSLVGGRAGEQYF	TGTGCCAGCAGCTTGGTTGGCGGGAGGGCCGGCGAGCAGTACTTC
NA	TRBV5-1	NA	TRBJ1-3	CASSLQGLGGNTIYF	TGCGCCAGCAGCTTGCAGGGGCTGGGCGGAAACACCATATATTTT
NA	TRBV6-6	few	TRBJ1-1	CATQSGGRNTEAFF	TGTGCCACCCAGTCGGGAGGACGGAACACTGAAGCTTTCTTT
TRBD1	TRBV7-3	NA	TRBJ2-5	CASSGGTGETQYF	TGTGCCAGCAGCGGTGGGACAGGGGAGACCCAGTACTTC
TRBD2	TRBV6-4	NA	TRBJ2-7	CASSPFSGGLEEQYF	TGTGCCAGCAGCCCTTTCTCGGGCGGACTAGAAGAGCAGTACTTC
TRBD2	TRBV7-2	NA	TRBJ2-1	CASSLDGRRRNEQFF	TGTGCCAGCAGCTTAGACGGGAGGAGGAGGAATGAGCAGTTCTTC
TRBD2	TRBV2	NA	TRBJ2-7	CASKGLAGAYEQYF	TGTGCCAGCAAAGGACTAGCGGGAGCCTACGAGCAGTACTTC
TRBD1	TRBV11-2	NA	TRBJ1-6	CASSSQQGYNSPLHF	TGTGCCAGCAGCTCACAACAGGGGTATAATTCACCCCTCCACTTT
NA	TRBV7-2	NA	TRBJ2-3	CASSALNQYF	TGTGCCAGCAGCGCCTTGAACCAGTATTTT
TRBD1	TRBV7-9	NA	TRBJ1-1	CASSYKKGAGTEAFF	TGTGCCAGCAGCTACAAGAAGGGGGCTGGTACTGAAGCTTTCTTT
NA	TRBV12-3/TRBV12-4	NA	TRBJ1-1	CASSRQNTEAFF	TGTGCCAGCAGTCGACAGAACACTGAAGCTTTCTTT
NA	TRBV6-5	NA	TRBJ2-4	CATTDPGDIQYF	TGTGCCACCACCGACCCGGGGGACATTCAGTACTTC
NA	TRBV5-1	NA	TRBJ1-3	CASSPAGAGNTIYF	TGCGCCAGCAGCCCGGCGGGGGCGGGAAACACCATATATTTT
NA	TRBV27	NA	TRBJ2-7	CASSQRDTYEQYF	TGTGCCAGCAGTCAGCGGGACACCTACGAGCAGTACTTC
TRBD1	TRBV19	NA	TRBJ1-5	CASSFGTANQPQHF	TGTGCCAGTAGCTTCGGGACAGCTAATCAGCCCCAGCATTTT
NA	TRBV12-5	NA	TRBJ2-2	CASGFLRGALSDGELFF	TGTGCTAGTGGTTTCCTGAGGGGGGCTCTATCCGACGGGGAGCTGTTTTTT
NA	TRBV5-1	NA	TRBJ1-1	CASSVDSFGTEAFF	TGCGCCAGCAGCGTCGACAGTTTTGGGACTGAAGCTTTCTTT
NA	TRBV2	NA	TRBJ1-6	CASRRVRAVYNSPLHF	TGTGCCAGCAGGCGAGTCAGGGCCGTCTATAATTCACCCCTCCACTTT
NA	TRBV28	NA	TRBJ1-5	CASRHYSNQPQHF	TGTGCCAGCAGACACTATAGCAATCAGCCCCAGCATTTT
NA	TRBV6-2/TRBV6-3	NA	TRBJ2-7	CASSRGEIYEQYF	TGTGCCAGCAGTAGGGGAGAAATCTACGAGCAGTACTTC
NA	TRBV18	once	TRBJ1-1	CASSPPGYSGTEAFF	TGTGCCAGCTCACCTCCGGGTTATTCAGGAACTGAAGCTTTCTTT
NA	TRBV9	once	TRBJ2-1	CASSSQRRQNYNEQFF	TGTGCCAGCAGCTCCCAGAGGAGGCAGAATTACAATGAGCAGTTCTTC
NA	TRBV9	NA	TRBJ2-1	CASSVHPSSYNEQFF	TGTGCCAGCAGCGTCCACCCGAGCTCCTACAATGAGCAGTTCTTC
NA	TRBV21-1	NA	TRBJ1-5	CASSKHGCNQPQHF	TGTGCCAGCAGCAAACATGGCTGCAATCAGCCCCAGCATTTT
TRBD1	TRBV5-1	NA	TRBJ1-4	CASSWGTGDISNEKLFF	TGCGCCAGCAGCTGGGGGACAGGGGATATATCTAATGAAAAACTGTTTTTT
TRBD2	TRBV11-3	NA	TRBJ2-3	CASSLGQGGSADTQYF	TGTGCCAGCAGCCTTGGGCAGGGAGGGTCGGCAGATACGCAGTATTTT
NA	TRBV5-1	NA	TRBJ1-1	CASSSPPSDETFF	TGCGCCAGCAGCTCCCCCCCCTCTGACGAGACTTTCTTT